These 20 T cell receptor beta chains were all obtained from the same sample, sequenced in a study of cytomegalovirus exposure and HLA in healthy donors. The study ran its PCR with 60 Vbeta and 13 Jbeta primers. Sequenced by immunoSEQ multiplex PCR; TCRdb stores in-frame clones only, minus some. The sample has about 55,000 clones, 60% to 80% seen once. Sequencing was done on a sample of PBMCs. The origin of the receptors is a female donor in good health and CMV-seronegative.

V and J are TRBV19 and TRBJ1-1; D may be TRBD1 (5 bases). Germline loops: CDR1 LNHDA, CDR2 SQIVND (reference sequence). Trimming took off 5 bases at V and 7 bases at J, with 11 bases between the two ends. CDR3 length: 12 amino acids. The CDR3 DNA reads TGTGCCAGTAGTGGGGGGAGGCATGAAGCTTTCTTT. This encodes CASSGGRHEAFF.

The gene calls are TRBV27 and TRBJ2-3, with TRBD2 matching 11 bases. The germline V gene has CDR1 MNHEY and CDR2 SMNVEV (reference sequence). The CDR3 runs 14 residues. V lost 7 bases, J lost 1 base, and 1 base stayed unmatched. The DNA of the CDR3 is TGTGCCAGCAAGACTAGCGGGGGCACAGATACGCAGTATTTT. The encoded protein is CASKTSGGTDTQYF.

This clone was recorded a few times. The rearrangement links TRBV2 to TRBJ1-1; D perhaps matches TRBD1 (6 bases). V lost 5 bases and J 4 bases, leaving 11 bases between the germline ends. Looked up from germline, CDR1 is SNHLY and CDR2 is FYNNEI. The CDR3 spans 13 residues. In nucleotides, the CDR3 is TGTGCCAGCAGTTTAGACAGGTTCACTGAAGCTTTCTTT. As protein: CASSLDRFTEAFF.

This clone has a single count. The V call is TRBV4-2, the J call TRBJ1-2; weak D call: TRBD1 (6 bases). Per germline, CDR1 LGHNA and CDR2 YNFKEQ. Trimming removed 0 bases from V and 4 bases from J, with 12 bases in between. The CDR3 contains 15 residues. The CDR3 reads CASSQEYSGVYGYTF. The CDR3 DNA is TGTGCCAGCAGCCAAGAATATTCAGGGGTCTATGGCTACACCTTC.

The V gene is TRBV2, the J gene TRBJ2-5; a weak D match, TRBD1 (6 bases). The CDR3 extends over 13 amino acids. From germline, CDR1 is SNHLY and CDR2 FYNNEI. Trimming shortened V by 6 bases and J by 1 base, and 9 bases separated the two germline ends. This CDR3 reads CASRVDSQETQYF. The CDR3 DNA reads as TGTGCCAGCAGAGTGGACAGCCAAGAGACCCAGTACTTC. Looking up the rest from reference TRBV2 and TRBJ2-5 gives the full variable domain: EPEVTQTPSHQVTQMGQEVILRCVPISNHLYFYWYRQILGQKVEFLVSFYNNEISEKSEIFDDQFSVERPDGSNFTLKIRSTKLEDSAMYFCASRVDSQETQYFGPGTRLLVL.

This chain uses TRBV28 with TRBJ1-5; D gene ambiguous. The CDR3 consists of 12 residues. Trimming removed 8 bases from V and 5 bases from J, with 10 bases in between. From germline, CDR1 is MDHEN and CDR2 SYDVKM. CDR3 in amino acids: CASLSGDQPQHF. The CDR3 DNA sequence: TGTGCCAGCCTCTCCGGGGATCAGCCCCAGCATTTT. Drawing the rest from reference TRBV28 and TRBJ1-5, the complete variable domain is DVKVTQSSRYLVKRTGEKVFLECVQDMDHENMFWYRQDPGLGLRLIYFSYDVKMKEKGDIPEGYSVSREKKERFSLILESASTNQTSMYLCASLSGDQPQHFGDGTRLSIL.

This clone was recorded only once. The gene calls are TRBV5-1 and TRBJ2-1; a weak D match, TRBD1 (7 bases). This CDR3 comprises 14 residues. V shed 4 bases and J shed 5 bases, with 13 bases lying between them. Per germline, CDR1 SGHRS and CDR2 YFSETQ. The CDR3 DNA is TGCGCCAGCAGCGCGGGACAGTGGAACAATGAGCAGTTCTTC. Its translation: CASSAGQWNNEQFF. Full variable domain (missing parts from reference TRBV5-1 and TRBJ2-1): KAGVTQTPRYLIKTRGQQVTLSCSPISGHRSVSWYQQTPGQGLQFLFEYFSETQRNKGNFPGRFSGRQFSNSRSEMNVSTLELGDSALYLCASSAGQWNNEQFFGPGTRLTVL.

This clone was found a few times. V is TRBV9 and J is TRBJ2-3; TRBD2 matches at 8 bases. CDR1 and CDR2 (germline): SGDLS, YYNGEE. V was clipped by 4 bases and J by 2 bases; unmatched bases: 15. This CDR3 contains 18 residues. The DNA of the CDR3 is TGTGCCAGCAGCTCCGGGGGGGCCAGCGTTGGAAACACAGATACGCAGTATTTT. Translating gives CASSSGGASVGNTDTQYF.

The chain links TRBV5-6 to TRBJ2-7; the D gene is possibly TRBD1 (6 bases). The CDR3 runs 14 residues. Trimming stripped 2 bases from V and 2 bases from J, with 11 bases between. Per the germline V gene, CDR1 is SGHDT and CDR2 is YYEEEE. In DNA form, the CDR3 reads TGTGCCAGCAGCTTCGGGACAAAGACCTACGAGCAGTACTTC. Its protein is CASSFGTKTYEQYF. Variable domain in full (rest from reference TRBV5-6 and TRBJ2-7): DAGVTQSPTHLIKTRGQQVTLRCSPKSGHDTVSWYQQALGQGPQFIFQYYEEEERQRGNFPDRFSGHQFPNYSSELNVNALLLGDSALYLCASSFGTKTYEQYFGPGTRLTVT.

This chain connects TRBV4-1 to TRBJ2-7, with TRBD2 identical over 11 bases. Germline lookup yields CDR1 MGHRA and CDR2 YSYEKL. The V and J ends lost 6 bases and 3 bases, in that order; junction bases with no gene match: 4. The CDR3 is 14 amino acids. The CDR3 nucleotides read TGCGCCAGCAGTCAGACTAGCGGGGACTACGAGCAGTACTTC. Translation gives CASSQTSGDYEQYF.

The chain uses TRBV9 and TRBJ2-5; 10 bases are shared with TRBD2. Germline loops: CDR1 SGDLS, CDR2 YYNGEE. The V and J ends lost 0 bases and 4 bases, in that order; junction bases with no gene match: 9. The CDR3 is 17 residues long. The CDR3 DNA reads TGTGCCAGCAGCGTAGGTTTAGCGGGGGGAGGTCGAGAGACCCAGTACTTC. Protein sequence: CASSVGLAGGGRETQYF.

This chain uses TRBV9 with TRBJ2-3, with TRBD1 matching 10 bases. V trimming: 4 bases; J trimming: 3 bases; junction bases outside the gene matches: 2. CDR3 length: 14 amino acids. Germline values: CDR1 SGDLS, CDR2 YYNGEE. CDR3 protein: CASSMGQGTDTQYF. Written as DNA, the CDR3 is TGTGCCAGCAGCATGGGACAGGGGACAGATACGCAGTATTTT.

This clone was observed a few times. The rearrangement uses TRBV4-2 and TRBJ1-4, with a tentative D call TRBD1 (5 bases). V shed 2 bases and J shed 5 bases, with 12 bases lying between them. The germline CDR1 and CDR2 sequences are LGHNA and YNFKEQ. The CDR3 covers 15 residues. The CDR3 here is CASSQLQSGNEKLFF. DNA of the CDR3: TGTGCCAGCAGCCAACTACAGTCAGGGAATGAAAAACTGTTTTTT.

The chain has TRBV9 and TRBJ2-5; 8 bases agree with TRBD2. V dropped 2 bases and J dropped 2; count of bases not matched to a gene: 5. The CDR3 spans 15 residues. The germline CDR1 and CDR2 sequences are SGDLS and YYNGEE. The CDR3 DNA follows: TGTGCCAGCAGCGTTGGACTAGCAGTACAAGAGACCCAGTACTTC. Translated, it gives CASSVGLAVQETQYF.

The chain joins TRBV7-9 to TRBJ2-7, with 11 bases identical to TRBD2. The J segment lost 4 bases and the V segment lost 3 bases, leaving 5 bases of the junction unmatched. The CDR3 is 15 residues long. Germline V gene lookup returns CDR1 SEHNR and CDR2 FQNEAQ (reference sequence). CDR3: CASSFFLAGGYEQYF. The CDR3 bases are TGTGCCAGCAGCTTTTTCCTAGCGGGAGGATACGAGCAGTACTTC.

This clone has only one observation. The missing conserved phenylalanine or tryptophan at the end of this CDR3 makes a read error likely. The V call is TRBV2, the J call TRBJ1-5, with 10 bases identical to TRBD1. Germline trimming cut 5 bases from V and 2 bases from J; bases unmatched to any gene: 3. This CDR3 is 15 amino acids long. The germline gives CDR1 SNHLY, CDR2 FYNNEI. Here the CDR3 DNA reads TGTGCCAGCAGTTCCGGGACAGGGGGCAATCAGCCCCAGCATCTT. Protein sequence: CASSSGTGGNQPQHL.

The gene calls are TRBV18 and TRBJ2-7; TRBD1 agrees at 12 bases. Germline lookup yields CDR1 KGHSH and CDR2 LQKENI. The CDR3 is 16 amino acids. The V gene end was trimmed by 5 bases and the J gene end by 1 base; junction bases not matched to a gene: 6. CDR3 sequence reads: CASSWGQGASSYEQYF. In nucleotides, the CDR3 is TGTGCCAGCTCATGGGGACAGGGGGCTTCTTCCTACGAGCAGTACTTC.

V is TRBV5-1 and J is TRBJ2-5, with D maybe TRBD2 (6 bases). Germline V gives CDR1 SGHRS, CDR2 YFSETQ. The CDR3 is 16 residues long. V was cut by 1 base and J by 5 bases, with 18 bases left in between. CDR3 residues: CASSLFRTRGRETQYF. CDR3 DNA sequence: TGCGCCAGCAGCTTGTTCCGGACGCGGGGAAGGGAGACCCAGTACTTC.

This clone has only a few counts. The chain is built from TRBV6-5 and TRBJ1-2; D is undetermined. Per germline, CDR1 MNHEY and CDR2 SVGAGI. Trimming cost V 7 bases and J 5 bases, with 11 bases left between them. This CDR3 contains 12 residues. The CDR3 reads CASTYAGYGYTF. The CDR3 nucleotides read TGTGCCAGCACCTACGCCGGTTATGGCTACACCTTC.

J is TRBJ1-5 and V is TRBV19; 8 bases fit TRBD1. V lost 1 base to trimming and J lost 2 bases; unmatched junction nucleotides: 10. CDR3 length: 18 residues. CDR1 is LNHDA and CDR2 is SQIVND in the germline V gene (reference sequence). For the CDR3, the DNA is TGTGCCAGTAGTATAGCCAGGGGGCGCGATCTCGGCAATCAGCCCCAGCATTTT. Translated, it gives CASSIARGRDLGNQPQHF.